This TCR beta chain was sequenced for a study of shared clonotypes between healthy human individuals. Study findings and constraints: Few donors restricted represented genetic and exposure-history diversity.

This CDR3 contains 11 residues. Per germline, CDR1 SQVTM and CDR2 ANQGSEA. V was trimmed by 7 bases and J by 1 base, leaving 7 bases between them. Note on this clone: The antigen is not known.

The data were produced by immunoSEQ multiplex PCR, yet TCRdb's version contains in-frame clones alone and is incomplete. The sample comprises about 680,000 clones, around 90% of which are singletons, and approximately 25% rests with the top ten. As defined, naive CD8 cells were CD45RO-negative and positively selected for CCR7, with terminally differentiated effector memory CD45RA+ cells excluded. Those who donated were healthy HIV-negative adults, with no recent acute infections or vaccinations reported. This TCR was recovered from a man in his thirties or forties in good health. V and J are TRBV29-1 and TRBJ1-2; D not resolved. Sequencing used naive CD8+ T cells sorted from blood. The CDR3 protein is CSATNNYGYTF. CDR3 sequence (DNA): TGCAGCGCAACCAATAACTATGGCTACACCTTC.